Detailed here is one T cell receptor beta chain. These data come from a study of T cells after yellow fever vaccination. For TCR, cDNA came from 5'RACE template switching, which added a universal primer site and UMIs. TCRdb used MiXCR to reprocess the 5' RACE reads, holding one entry per CDR3 protein. The data contain roughly 120,000 distinct CDR3 sequences, 7.2% of them singletons. Per germline, CDR1 SGHRS and CDR2 YFSETQ. V lost 4 bases and J lost 1, with 11 bases in between. The CDR3 is 14 amino acids. The specimen was CD4+ T cells sorted from PBMCs, collected about 41 days after the first yellow fever vaccination. The clonotype was recovered from a man between 18 and 35 years old who received the YFV17D yellow fever vaccine. This chain links TRBV5-1 with TRBJ2-5, with D possibly being TRBD1 or TRBD2 (6 bases each). CDR3: CASSRGDPQETQYF. The CDR3 nucleotides read TGCGCCAGCAGCAGGGGGGACCCCCAAGAGACCCAGTACTTC.